These 21 T cell receptor beta chains came from one sample sequenced in a study of T cells expressing NK-cell markers. One entry per CDR3 protein, without DNA, is what TCRdb gives after re-calling the 5' RACE reads. In total, the table holds a few hundred thousand distinct CDR3 sequences. The material sequenced was blood T cells: a sorted CD56 or NKG2C T cell subset, CD4+ or CD8+ T cells, or bulk PBMC T cells (not recorded which). These receptors all come from a man aged 18-75 years in good health.

This rearrangement joins TRBV7-7 to TRBJ2-5; the TRBD2 assignment by TCRdb is unverifiable without DNA. In germline, CDR1 is SSHAT, CDR2 FNYEAQ (reference sequence). The CDR3 consists of 16 residues. The CDR3 sequence is CASSLGAASGGETQYF.

The V and J genes are TRBV9 and TRBJ1-2; without DNA, the TCRdb call of TRBD1 cannot be checked. Germline V gives CDR1 SGDLS, CDR2 YYNGEE. This CDR3 region has 13 residues. The CDR3 reads CASSNPGAGGYTF.

The chain joins TRBV5-1 to TRBJ1-2; TCRdb reports TRBD1, a call that lacks DNA to check it against. Germline CDR1 is SGHRS and CDR2 is YFSETQ. This CDR3 has 15 residues. This CDR3 is CASSYERQGAFGYTF. Drawing the rest from reference TRBV5-1 and TRBJ1-2, the complete variable domain is KAGVTQTPRYLIKTRGQQVTLSCSPISGHRSVSWYQQTPGQGLQFLFEYFSETQRNKGNFPGRFSGRQFSNSRSEMNVSTLELGDSALYLCASSYERQGAFGYTFGSGTRLTVV.

The V gene is TRBV5-5, the J gene TRBJ2-7; TCRdb returns TRBD1, unconfirmable since there is no DNA. This CDR3 is 16 amino acids long. Germline values: CDR1 SGHKS, CDR2 YYEKEE (reference sequence). The CDR3 loop reads CASSLSGGLLVYEQYF. The full variable domain, with the rest looked up from reference TRBV5-5 and TRBJ2-7, is DAGVTQSPTHLIKTRGQQVTLRCSPISGHKSVSWYQQVLGQGPQFIFQYYEKEERGRGNFPDRFSARQFPNYSSELNVNALLLGDSALYLCASSLSGGLLVYEQYFGPGTRLTVT.

The V call is TRBV5-5, the J call TRBJ1-1. The CDR3 length is 14 residues. Looked up from germline, CDR1 is SGHKS and CDR2 is YYEKEE (reference sequence). CDR3 sequence reads: CASRSQRRNTEAFF.

The V and J genes are TRBV28 and TRBJ2-7. Germline V gene data show CDR1 as MDHEN and CDR2 as SYDVKM. CDR3 length: 15 amino acids. The CDR3 is CASSLLSKSSYEQYF.

The chain has TRBV2 and TRBJ2-5; TCRdb picks TRBD2, but there is no DNA to check that call. The CDR3 has 16 amino acids. Germline V gene lookup returns CDR1 SNHLY and CDR2 FYNNEI. CDR3: CASSEGSSGVQETQYF.

The J gene is TRBJ1-6, the V gene TRBV12-3 or TRBV12-4; TCRdb returns TRBD1, unconfirmable since there is no DNA. CDR3 length: 13 residues. The CDR3 loop is CASSLDRVGPLHF.

V is TRBV6-5 and J is TRBJ2-2; TCRdb picks TRBD1, but there is no DNA to check that call. Germline V gene data show CDR1 as MNHEY and CDR2 as SVGAGI. This CDR3 contains 17 residues. This CDR3 reads CASSYRGQNANTGELFF.

The V and J genes are TRBV30 and TRBJ2-1; TCRdb reports TRBD1, a call that lacks DNA to check it against. The CDR3 spans 15 residues. Germline lookup yields CDR1 GTSNPN and CDR2 SVGIG (reference sequence). CDR3 region: CAYLPTGGLYNEQFF.

This chain joins TRBV19 and TRBJ2-3. The CDR3 totals 14 residues. Per germline, CDR1 LNHDA and CDR2 SQIVND (reference sequence). The CDR3 sequence is CASSMYGGSDTQYF.

This chain connects TRBV7-8 to TRBJ1-4. The CDR3 contains 18 residues. Germline-derived CDR1 and CDR2 are SGHVS and FQNEAQ. Here the CDR3 reads CASLTVGIRGGGNEKLFF.

The chain couples TRBV7-2 to TRBJ1-2. The CDR3 extends over 13 amino acids. Germline-derived CDR1 and CDR2 are SGHTA and FQGNSA. The CDR3: CASSPGPVYGYTF.

The chain couples TRBV6-5 to TRBJ2-7; TCRdb reports TRBD2, a call that lacks DNA to check it against. CDR3 length: 17 residues. Germline CDR1 reads MNHEY; CDR2 reads SVGAGI. CDR3 residues: CASSYTRGTSGTYEQYF.

The rearrangement joins TRBV7-6 to TRBJ1-3; as DNA is missing, the TRBD1 call by TCRdb cannot be tested. The CDR3 extends over 13 amino acids. In germline, CDR1 is SGHVS, CDR2 FNYEAQ. This chain's CDR3 is CASSLDRGDTIYF.

The chain is built from TRBV5-1 and TRBJ2-7; TCRdb's D call of TRBD2 is untestable without DNA. This CDR3 region has 16 residues. In germline, CDR1 is SGHRS, CDR2 YFSETQ. CDR3: CASSLGHGPRPYEQYF. The full variable domain, its missing parts supplied by reference TRBV5-1 and TRBJ2-7, is KAGVTQTPRYLIKTRGQQVTLSCSPISGHRSVSWYQQTPGQGLQFLFEYFSETQRNKGNFPGRFSGRQFSNSRSEMNVSTLELGDSALYLCASSLGHGPRPYEQYFGPGTRLTVT.

The rearrangement joins TRBV6-2 or TRBV6-3 to TRBJ2-2. The CDR3 length is 13 residues. Germline V gene sequence: CDR1 MNHEY, CDR2 SVGEGT. CDR3 residues: CAILTPRTGELFF.

The chain links TRBV3-1 to TRBJ2-7; TCRdb returns TRBD1, unconfirmable since there is no DNA. This CDR3 has 13 amino acids. Looked up from germline, CDR1 is LGHDT and CDR2 is YNNKEL (reference sequence). The CDR3: CASRPRTGVEQYF.

This chain links TRBV29-1 with TRBJ1-3. The CDR3 runs 16 residues. The germline V gene encodes CDR1 SQVTM and CDR2 ANQGSEA. The CDR3 sequence: CSVEDKMGSSGNTIYF.

The chain combines TRBV18 with TRBJ1-4. This CDR3 has 16 amino acids. Germline V lookup: CDR1 KGHSH, CDR2 LQKENI. CDR3 protein: CASSALGSATNEKLFF.

This rearrangement joins TRBV6-6 to TRBJ1-1; without DNA, the TCRdb call of TRBD1 cannot be checked. Germline V CDR1 and CDR2: MNHNY, SVGAGI (reference sequence). The CDR3 is 13 amino acids. CDR3 residues: CASSYGTGSGAFF.